The next 11 T cell receptor beta chains were all read from a single sample in a study of blood T cell repertoires in COVID-19. TCRdb's table, derived via immunoSEQ multiplex PCR, lists solely in-frame clones and lacks some. The data show tens of thousands of clones, around 88% seen once. Sequencing input: peripheral blood. The receptor source for this set is a human donor in a cohort sampled during active COVID-19.

The V and J genes are TRBV11-3 and TRBJ1-6; D perhaps matches TRBD1 (6 bases). This CDR3 contains 17 residues. V lost 2 bases and J lost 7, with 18 bases in between. Germline V lookup: CDR1 SGHNT, CDR2 YENEEA. In nucleotides, the CDR3 is TGTGCCAGCAGCTTAAGGCGGGGGGCGAGTTCGAATTCACCCCTCCACTTT. Translated: CASSLRRGASSNSPLHF.

V is TRBV6-5 and J is TRBJ2-2; D is unclear. Germline V gene sequence: CDR1 MNHEY, CDR2 SVGAGI. There are 12 residues in the CDR3. Trimming took off 10 bases at V and 0 bases at J, with 6 bases between the two ends. The chain's CDR3 is CAIQTNTGELFF. In DNA, the CDR3 is TGTGCCATACAGACGAACACCGGGGAGCTGTTTTTT.

V is TRBV12-3 or TRBV12-4 and J is TRBJ2-1; 7 bases are a match to TRBD2. The length of the CDR3 is 12 residues. V shed 5 bases and J 10 bases; nucleotides not matched to a gene: 5. The CDR3 protein is CASSKPGLEQFF. As DNA, the CDR3 is TGTGCCAGCAGTAAACCGGGACTAGAGCAGTTCTTC.

The genes are TRBV7-6 and TRBJ2-2, with 7 nucleotides matching TRBD2. The length of the CDR3 is 15 residues. The germline V gene encodes CDR1 SGHVS and CDR2 FNYEAQ. The V segment lost 11 bases and the J segment 3 bases; nucleotides outside the gene matches: 12. The DNA of the CDR3 is TGTGCCTCCACCCCAGCGGGGTTGGACACCGGGGAGCTGTTTTTT. Protein sequence: CASTPAGLDTGELFF.

This clone was detected only once. The rearrangement links TRBV6-5 to TRBJ2-5, with a tentative D call TRBD2 (7 bases). Trimming left V 0 bases short and J 6 bases short, with 14 bases between. Germline V lookup: CDR1 MNHEY, CDR2 SVGAGI. This CDR3 is 15 amino acids long. The CDR3 region has the DNA TGTGCCAGCAGTTACTCTGCGGGGGCCTCTCAGACCCAGTACTTC. Its translation is CASSYSAGASQTQYF.

The V and J genes are TRBV6-5 and TRBJ2-7; a possible D gene is TRBD1 (5 bases). This CDR3 contains 15 residues. CDR1 is MNHEY, CDR2 SVGAGI, per germline. Trimming removed 6 bases at V and 3 bases at J, with 18 bases between. The CDR3 is CASRLGWQGSYEQYF. As DNA, the CDR3 is TGTGCCAGCAGGTTAGGTTGGCAGGGTAGCTACGAGCAGTACTTC.

V gene TRBV28 combines with J gene TRBJ2-2, with a tentative D call TRBD1 (6 bases). Germline assignment: CDR1 MDHEN and CDR2 SYDVKM. V lost 5 bases and J 7 bases, leaving 14 bases between the germline ends. The CDR3 contains 14 residues. CDR3 sequence (DNA): TGTGCCAGCAGTCTCACAGGGCGAGGCGGGGAGCTGTTTTTT. Translation gives CASSLTGRGGELFF. Variable domain in full (rest from reference TRBV28 and TRBJ2-2): DVKVTQSSRYLVKRTGEKVFLECVQDMDHENMFWYRQDPGLGLRLIYFSYDVKMKEKGDIPEGYSVSREKKERFSLILESASTNQTSMYLCASSLTGRGGELFFGEGSRLTVL.

The V call is TRBV18, the J call TRBJ2-7; the D gene is possibly TRBD2 (6 bases). CDR1 and CDR2 from the germline V gene are KGHSH and LQKENI. Trimming removed 2 bases from V and 4 bases from J, with 18 bases in between. This CDR3 has 16 residues. DNA of the CDR3: TGTGCCAGCTCACCAGCGGGTGGGGGTCGGGGGTACGAGCAGTACTTC. It yields the protein CASSPAGGGRGYEQYF.

The chain employs TRBV29-1 and TRBJ2-5; D not certain. V was shortened by 0 bases and J by 5 bases, with 13 bases between the two germline ends. From germline, CDR1 is SQVTM and CDR2 ANQGSEA. The CDR3 has 14 amino acids. CDR3 sequence reads: CSVEDSLSWETQYF. The CDR3 DNA sequence: TGCAGCGTTGAAGATTCGCTTAGTTGGGAGACCCAGTACTTC.

The CDR3 coding sequence is TGTGCCATCAGTGACCTGGATACGCAGTATTTT. Translated: CAISDLDTQYF. This chain joins TRBV10-3 and TRBJ2-3; unclear D gene. Germline V gene data show CDR1 as ENHRY and CDR2 as SYGVKD. The CDR3 length is 11 residues. Trimming cost V 3 bases and J 6 bases, with 4 bases left between them.

This clone appeared a few times. The CDR3 region is CASREFSGGWDEQYF. The CDR3 coding sequence is TGTGCCAGCAGGGAATTTAGCGGGGGCTGGGACGAGCAGTACTTC. This sequence joins TRBV7-6 and TRBJ2-7; 9 nucleotides agree with TRBD2. CDR3 length: 15 residues. J gave up 5 bases and V 6 bases, and 11 bases lay outside the gene matches. Germline V gives CDR1 SGHVS, CDR2 FNYEAQ.